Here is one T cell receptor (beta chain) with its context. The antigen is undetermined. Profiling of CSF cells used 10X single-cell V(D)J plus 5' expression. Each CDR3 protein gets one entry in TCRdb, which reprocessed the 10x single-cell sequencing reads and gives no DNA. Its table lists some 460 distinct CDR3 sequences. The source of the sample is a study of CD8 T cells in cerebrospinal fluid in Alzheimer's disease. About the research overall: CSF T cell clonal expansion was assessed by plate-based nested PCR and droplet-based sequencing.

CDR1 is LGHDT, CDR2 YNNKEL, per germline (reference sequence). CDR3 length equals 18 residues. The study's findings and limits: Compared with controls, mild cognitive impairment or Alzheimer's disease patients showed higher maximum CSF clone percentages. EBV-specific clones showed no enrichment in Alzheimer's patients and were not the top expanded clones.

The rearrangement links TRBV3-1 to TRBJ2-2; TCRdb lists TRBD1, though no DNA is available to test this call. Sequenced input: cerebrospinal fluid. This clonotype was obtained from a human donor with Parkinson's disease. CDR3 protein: CASSLVGMTGGNTGELFF.